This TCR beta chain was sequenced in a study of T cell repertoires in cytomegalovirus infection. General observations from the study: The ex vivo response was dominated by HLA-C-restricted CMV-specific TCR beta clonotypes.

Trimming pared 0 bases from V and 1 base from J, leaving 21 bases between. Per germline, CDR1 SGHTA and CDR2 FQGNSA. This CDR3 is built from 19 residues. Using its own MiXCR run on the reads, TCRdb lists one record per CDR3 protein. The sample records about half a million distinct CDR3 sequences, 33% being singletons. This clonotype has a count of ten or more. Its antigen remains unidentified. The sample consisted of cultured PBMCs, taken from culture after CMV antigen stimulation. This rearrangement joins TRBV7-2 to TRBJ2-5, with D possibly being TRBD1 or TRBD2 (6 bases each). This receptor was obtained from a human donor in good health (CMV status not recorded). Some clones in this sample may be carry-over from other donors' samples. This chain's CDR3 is CASSLAHFRGPTIQETQYF. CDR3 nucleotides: TGTGCCAGCAGCTTAGCCCACTTTCGGGGGCCTACTATCCAAGAGACCCAGTACTTC.